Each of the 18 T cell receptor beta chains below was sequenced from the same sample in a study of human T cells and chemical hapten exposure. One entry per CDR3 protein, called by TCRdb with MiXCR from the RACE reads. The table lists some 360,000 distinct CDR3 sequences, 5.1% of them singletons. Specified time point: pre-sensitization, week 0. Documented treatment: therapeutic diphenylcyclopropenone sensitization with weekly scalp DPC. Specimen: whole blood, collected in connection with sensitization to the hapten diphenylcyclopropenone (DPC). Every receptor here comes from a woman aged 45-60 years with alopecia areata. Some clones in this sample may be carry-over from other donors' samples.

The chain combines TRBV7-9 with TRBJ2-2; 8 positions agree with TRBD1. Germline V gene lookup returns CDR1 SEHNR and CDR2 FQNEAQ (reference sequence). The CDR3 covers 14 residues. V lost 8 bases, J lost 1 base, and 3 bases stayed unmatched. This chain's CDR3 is CASPGTGNTGELFF. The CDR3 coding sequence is TGTGCCAGCCCCGGGACAGGGAACACCGGGGAGCTGTTTTTT.

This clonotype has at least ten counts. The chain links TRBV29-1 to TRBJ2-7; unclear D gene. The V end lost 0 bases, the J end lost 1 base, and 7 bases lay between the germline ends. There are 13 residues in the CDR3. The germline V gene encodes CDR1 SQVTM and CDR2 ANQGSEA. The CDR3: CSVEDQDSYEQYF. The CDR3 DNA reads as TGCAGCGTTGAAGATCAGGATTCCTACGAGCAGTACTTC.

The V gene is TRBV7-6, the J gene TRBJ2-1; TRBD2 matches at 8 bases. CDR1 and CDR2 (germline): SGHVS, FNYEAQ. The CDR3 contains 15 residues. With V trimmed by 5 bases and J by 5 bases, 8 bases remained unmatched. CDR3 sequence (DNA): TGTGCCAGCAGCAGACTAAACGGGAGGGACAATGAGCAGTTCTTC. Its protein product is CASSRLNGRDNEQFF.

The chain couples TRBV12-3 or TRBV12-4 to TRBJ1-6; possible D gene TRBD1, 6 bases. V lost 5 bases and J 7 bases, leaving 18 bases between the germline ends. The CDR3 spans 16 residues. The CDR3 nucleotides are TGTGCCAGCAGTCCCCGGGGGGGGGCTAGGAATTCACCCCTCCACTTT. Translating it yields CASSPRGGARNSPLHF.

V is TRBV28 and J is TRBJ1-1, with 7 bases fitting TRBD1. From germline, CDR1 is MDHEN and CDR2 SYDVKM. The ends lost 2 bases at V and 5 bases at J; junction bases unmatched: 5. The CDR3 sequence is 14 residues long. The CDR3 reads CASSLGQVETEAFF. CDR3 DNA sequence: TGTGCCAGCAGTTTAGGACAGGTGGAGACTGAAGCTTTCTTT.

The CDR3 reads CASSYPAGQGGYNEQFF. DNA of the CDR3: TGTGCCAGCAGTTACCCTGCCGGCCAGGGGGGCTACAATGAGCAGTTCTTC. V is TRBV6-6 and J is TRBJ2-1; possible D gene TRBD1, 7 bases. The V and J ends lost 2 bases and 3 bases respectively, with 17 bases between them. Germline-derived CDR1 and CDR2 are MNHNY and SVGAGI (reference sequence). This CDR3 comprises 17 residues.

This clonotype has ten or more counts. The CDR3 here is CASSFKAGFTDTQYF. As DNA, the CDR3 is TGTGCCAGCAGTTTTAAGGCCGGGTTCACAGATACGCAGTATTTT. The chain employs TRBV28 and TRBJ2-3, with no clear D. V was shortened by 3 bases and J by 2 bases, with 12 bases between the two germline ends. Germline assignment: CDR1 MDHEN and CDR2 SYDVKM. This CDR3 region has 15 residues.

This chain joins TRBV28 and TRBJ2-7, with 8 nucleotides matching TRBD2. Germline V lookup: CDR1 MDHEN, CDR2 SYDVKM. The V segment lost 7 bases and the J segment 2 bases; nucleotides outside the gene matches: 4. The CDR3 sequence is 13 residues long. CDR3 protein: CASNPAGAYEQYF. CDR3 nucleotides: TGTGCCAGCAATCCAGCGGGAGCCTACGAGCAGTACTTC.

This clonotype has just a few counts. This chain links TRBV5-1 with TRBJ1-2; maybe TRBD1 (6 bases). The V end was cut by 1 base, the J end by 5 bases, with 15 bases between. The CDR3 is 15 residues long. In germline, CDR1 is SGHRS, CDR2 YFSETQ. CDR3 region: CASSLYSWTDYGYTF. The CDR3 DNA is TGCGCCAGCAGCTTGTACTCCTGGACAGATTATGGCTACACCTTC.

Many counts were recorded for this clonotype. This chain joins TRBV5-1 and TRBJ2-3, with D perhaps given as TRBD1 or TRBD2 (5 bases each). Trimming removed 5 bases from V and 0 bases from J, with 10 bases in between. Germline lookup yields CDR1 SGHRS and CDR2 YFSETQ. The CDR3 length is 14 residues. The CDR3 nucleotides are TGCGCCAGCAGAAGGGACGGGAGCACAGATACGCAGTATTTT. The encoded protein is CASRRDGSTDTQYF.

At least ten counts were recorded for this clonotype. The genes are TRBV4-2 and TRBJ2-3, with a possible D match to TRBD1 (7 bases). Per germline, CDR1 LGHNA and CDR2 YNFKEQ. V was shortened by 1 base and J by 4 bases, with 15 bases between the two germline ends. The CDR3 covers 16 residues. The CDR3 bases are TGTGCCAGCAGCCAAGGACAGGGAGGTGGGTCAGATACGCAGTATTTT. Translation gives CASSQGQGGGSDTQYF.

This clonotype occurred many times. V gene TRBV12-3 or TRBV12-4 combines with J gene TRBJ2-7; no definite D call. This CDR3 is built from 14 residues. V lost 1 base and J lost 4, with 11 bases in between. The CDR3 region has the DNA TGTGCCAGCAGTTTAGAGTACAGATTATACGAGCAGTACTTC. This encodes CASSLEYRLYEQYF.

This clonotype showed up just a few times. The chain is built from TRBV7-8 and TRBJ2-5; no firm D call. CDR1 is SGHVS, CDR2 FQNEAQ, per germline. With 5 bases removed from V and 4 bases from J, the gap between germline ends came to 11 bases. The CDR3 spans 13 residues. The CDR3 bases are TGTGCCAGCAGCCCGAGGTTAAGAGAGACCCAGTACTTC. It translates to CASSPRLRETQYF.

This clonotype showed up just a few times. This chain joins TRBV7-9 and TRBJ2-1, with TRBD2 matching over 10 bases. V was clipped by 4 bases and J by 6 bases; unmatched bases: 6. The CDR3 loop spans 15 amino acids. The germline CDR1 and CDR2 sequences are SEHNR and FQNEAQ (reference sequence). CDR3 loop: CASSYSAGGRNEQFF. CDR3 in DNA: TGTGCCAGCAGCTATTCAGCGGGGGGGCGCAATGAGCAGTTCTTC.

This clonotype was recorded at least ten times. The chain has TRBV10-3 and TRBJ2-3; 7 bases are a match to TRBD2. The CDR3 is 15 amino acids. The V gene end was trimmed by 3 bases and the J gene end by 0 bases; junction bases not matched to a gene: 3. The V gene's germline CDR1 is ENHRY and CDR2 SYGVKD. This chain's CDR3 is CAISDGGDSTDTQYF. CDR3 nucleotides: TGTGCCATCAGTGATGGGGGGGACAGCACAGATACGCAGTATTTT.

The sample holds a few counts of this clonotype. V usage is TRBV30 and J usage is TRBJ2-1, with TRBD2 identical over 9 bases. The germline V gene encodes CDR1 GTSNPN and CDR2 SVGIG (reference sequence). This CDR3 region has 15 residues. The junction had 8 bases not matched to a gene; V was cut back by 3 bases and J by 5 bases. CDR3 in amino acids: CAWRPGTSNHNEQFF. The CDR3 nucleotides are TGTGCCTGGAGACCCGGGACTAGCAACCACAATGAGCAGTTCTTC.

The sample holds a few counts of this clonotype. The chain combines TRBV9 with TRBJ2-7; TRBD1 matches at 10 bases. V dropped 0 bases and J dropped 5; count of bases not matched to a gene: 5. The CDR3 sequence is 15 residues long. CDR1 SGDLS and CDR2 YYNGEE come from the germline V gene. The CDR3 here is CASSVEETGGHEQYF. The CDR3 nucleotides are TGTGCCAGCAGCGTAGAAGAGACAGGGGGCCACGAGCAGTACTTC.

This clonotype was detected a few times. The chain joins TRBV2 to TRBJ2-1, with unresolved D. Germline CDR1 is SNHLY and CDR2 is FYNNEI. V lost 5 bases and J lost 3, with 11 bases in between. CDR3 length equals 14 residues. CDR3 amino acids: CASSSQNSYNEQFF. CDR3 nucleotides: TGTGCCAGCAGTTCCCAGAACAGCTACAATGAGCAGTTCTTC. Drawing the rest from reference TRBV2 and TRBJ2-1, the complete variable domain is EPEVTQTPSHQVTQMGQEVILRCVPISNHLYFYWYRQILGQKVEFLVSFYNNEISEKSEIFDDQFSVERPDGSNFTLKIRSTKLEDSAMYFCASSSQNSYNEQFFGPGTRLTVL.